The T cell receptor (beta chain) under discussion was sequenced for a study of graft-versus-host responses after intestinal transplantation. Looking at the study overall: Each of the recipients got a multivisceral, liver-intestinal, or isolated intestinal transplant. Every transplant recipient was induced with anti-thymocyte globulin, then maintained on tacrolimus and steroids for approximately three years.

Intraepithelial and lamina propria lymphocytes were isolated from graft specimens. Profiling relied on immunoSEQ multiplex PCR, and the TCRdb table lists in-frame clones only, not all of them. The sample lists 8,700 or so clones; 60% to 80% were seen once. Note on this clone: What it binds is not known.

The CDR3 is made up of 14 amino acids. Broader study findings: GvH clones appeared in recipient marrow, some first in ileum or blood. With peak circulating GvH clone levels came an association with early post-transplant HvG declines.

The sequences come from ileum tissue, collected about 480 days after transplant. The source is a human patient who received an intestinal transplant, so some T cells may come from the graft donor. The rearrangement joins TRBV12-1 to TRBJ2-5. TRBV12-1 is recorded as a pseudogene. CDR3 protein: CASSSPRGEETQYF. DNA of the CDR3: TGTGCCAGCAGCTCCCCGAGGGGGGAAGAGACCCAGTACTTC.